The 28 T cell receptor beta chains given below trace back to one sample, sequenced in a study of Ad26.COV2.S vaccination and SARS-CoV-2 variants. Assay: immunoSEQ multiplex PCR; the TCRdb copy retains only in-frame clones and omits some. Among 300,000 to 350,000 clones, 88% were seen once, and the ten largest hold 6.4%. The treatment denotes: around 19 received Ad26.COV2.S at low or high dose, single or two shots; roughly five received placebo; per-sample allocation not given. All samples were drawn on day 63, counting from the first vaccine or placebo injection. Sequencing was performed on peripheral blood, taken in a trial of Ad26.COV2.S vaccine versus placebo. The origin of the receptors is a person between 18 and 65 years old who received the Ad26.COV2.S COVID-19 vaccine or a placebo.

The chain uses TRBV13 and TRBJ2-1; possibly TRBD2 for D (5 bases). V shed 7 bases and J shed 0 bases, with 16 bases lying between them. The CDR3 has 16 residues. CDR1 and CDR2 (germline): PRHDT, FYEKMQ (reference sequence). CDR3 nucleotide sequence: TGTGCCAGCACCAATATCCGGGGAAGCTCCTACAATGAGCAGTTCTTC. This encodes CASTNIRGSSYNEQFF.

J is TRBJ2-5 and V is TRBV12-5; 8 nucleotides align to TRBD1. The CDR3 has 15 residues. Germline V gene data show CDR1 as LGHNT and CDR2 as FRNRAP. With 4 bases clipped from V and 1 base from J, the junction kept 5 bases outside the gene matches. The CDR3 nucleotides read TGTGCTAGTGGTTCGGGACAGGTCTTCCAAGAGACCCAGTACTTC. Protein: CASGSGQVFQETQYF.

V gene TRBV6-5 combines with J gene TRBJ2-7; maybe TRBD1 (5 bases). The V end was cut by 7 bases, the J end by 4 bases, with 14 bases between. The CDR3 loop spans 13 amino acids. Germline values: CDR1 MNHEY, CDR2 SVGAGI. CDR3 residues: CASTLGRDYEQYF. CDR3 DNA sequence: TGTGCCAGCACGCTGGGCAGGGATTACGAGCAGTACTTC.

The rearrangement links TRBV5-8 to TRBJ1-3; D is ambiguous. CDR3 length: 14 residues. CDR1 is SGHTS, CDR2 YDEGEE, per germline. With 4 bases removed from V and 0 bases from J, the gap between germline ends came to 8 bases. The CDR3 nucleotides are TGTGCCAGCAGCATACGATACTCTGGAAACACCATATATTTT. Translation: CASSIRYSGNTIYF. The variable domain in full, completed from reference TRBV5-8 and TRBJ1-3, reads EAGVTQSPTHLIKTRGQQATLRCSPISGHTSVYWYQQALGLGLQFLLWYDEGEERNRGNFPPRFSGRQFPNYSSELNVNALELEDSALYLCASSIRYSGNTIYFGEGSWLTVV.

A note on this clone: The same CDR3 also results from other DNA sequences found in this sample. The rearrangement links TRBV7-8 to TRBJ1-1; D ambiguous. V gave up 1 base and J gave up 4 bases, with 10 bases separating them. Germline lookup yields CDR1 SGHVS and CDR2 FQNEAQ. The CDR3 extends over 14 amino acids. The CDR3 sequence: CASSLDRGGTEAFF. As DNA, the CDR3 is TGTGCCAGCAGCTTAGATCGGGGAGGCACTGAAGCTTTCTTT.

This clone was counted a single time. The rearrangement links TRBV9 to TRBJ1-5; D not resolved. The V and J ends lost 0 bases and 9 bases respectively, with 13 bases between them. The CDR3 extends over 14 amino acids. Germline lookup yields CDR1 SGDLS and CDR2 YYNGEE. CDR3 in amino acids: CASSVEAVTGPQHF. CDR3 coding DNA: TGTGCCAGCAGCGTAGAGGCAGTCACGGGGCCCCAGCATTTT.

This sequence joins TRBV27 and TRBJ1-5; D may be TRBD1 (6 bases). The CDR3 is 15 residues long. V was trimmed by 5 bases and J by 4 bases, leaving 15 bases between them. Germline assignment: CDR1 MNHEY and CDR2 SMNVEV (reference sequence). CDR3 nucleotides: TGTGCCAGCAGTCCTGGGGGCAACCGGAATCAGCCCCAGCATTTT. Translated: CASSPGGNRNQPQHF.

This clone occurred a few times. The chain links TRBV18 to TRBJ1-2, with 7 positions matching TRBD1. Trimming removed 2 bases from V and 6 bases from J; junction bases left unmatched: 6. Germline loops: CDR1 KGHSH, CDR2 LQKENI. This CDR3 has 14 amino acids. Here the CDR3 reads CASSPYVQGHGYTF. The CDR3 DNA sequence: TGTGCCAGCTCACCATATGTACAGGGGCATGGCTACACCTTC. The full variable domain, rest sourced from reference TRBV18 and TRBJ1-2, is NAGVMQNPRHLVRRRGQEARLRCSPMKGHSHVYWYRQLPEEGLKFMVYLQKENIIDESGMPKERFSAEFPKEGPSILRIQQVVRGDSAAYFCASSPYVQGHGYTFGSGTRLTVV.

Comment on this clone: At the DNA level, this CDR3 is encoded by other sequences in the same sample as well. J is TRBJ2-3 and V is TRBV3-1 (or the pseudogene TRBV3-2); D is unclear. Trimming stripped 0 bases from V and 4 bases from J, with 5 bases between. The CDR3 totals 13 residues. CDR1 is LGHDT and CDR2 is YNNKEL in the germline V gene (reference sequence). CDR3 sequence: CASSQDRADTQYF. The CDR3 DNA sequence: TGTGCCAGCAGCCAAGATAGGGCAGATACGCAGTATTTT.

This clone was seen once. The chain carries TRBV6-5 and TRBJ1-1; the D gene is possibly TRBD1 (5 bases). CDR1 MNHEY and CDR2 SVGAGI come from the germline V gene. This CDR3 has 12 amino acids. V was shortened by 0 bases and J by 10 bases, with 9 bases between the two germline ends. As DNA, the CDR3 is TGTGCCAGCAGTTACTCCTGGGGGGGAGCTTTCTTT. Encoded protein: CASSYSWGGAFF.

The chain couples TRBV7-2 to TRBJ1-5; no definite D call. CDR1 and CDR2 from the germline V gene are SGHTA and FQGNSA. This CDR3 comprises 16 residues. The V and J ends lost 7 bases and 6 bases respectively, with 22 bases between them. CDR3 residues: CASNVEGGRLGQPQHF. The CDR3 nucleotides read TGTGCCAGCAACGTGGAAGGAGGGAGGCTTGGTCAGCCCCAGCATTTT.

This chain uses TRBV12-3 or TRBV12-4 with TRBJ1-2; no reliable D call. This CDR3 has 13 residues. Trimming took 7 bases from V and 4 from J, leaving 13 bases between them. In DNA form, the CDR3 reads TGTGCCAGCACCCCGCACGAGCTCTATGGCTACACCTTC. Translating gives CASTPHELYGYTF.

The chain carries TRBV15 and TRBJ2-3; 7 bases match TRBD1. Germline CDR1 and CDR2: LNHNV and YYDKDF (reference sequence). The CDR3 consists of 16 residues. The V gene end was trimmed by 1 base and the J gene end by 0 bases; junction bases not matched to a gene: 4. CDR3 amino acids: CATSRVAGGSTDTQYF. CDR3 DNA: TGTGCCACCAGCAGAGTGGCAGGGGGTAGCACAGATACGCAGTATTTT.

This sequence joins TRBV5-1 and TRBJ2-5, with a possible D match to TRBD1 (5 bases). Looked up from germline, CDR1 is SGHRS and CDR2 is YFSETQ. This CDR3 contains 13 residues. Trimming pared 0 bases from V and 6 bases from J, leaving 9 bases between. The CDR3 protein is CASSLEQAQTQYF. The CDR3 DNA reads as TGCGCCAGCAGCTTGGAACAGGCTCAGACCCAGTACTTC.

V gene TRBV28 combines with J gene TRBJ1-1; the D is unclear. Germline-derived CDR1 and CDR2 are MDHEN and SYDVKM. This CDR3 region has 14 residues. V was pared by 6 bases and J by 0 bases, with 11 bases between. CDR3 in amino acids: CASRLGQVNTEAFF. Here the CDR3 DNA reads TGTGCCAGCAGACTAGGCCAGGTGAACACTGAAGCTTTCTTT.

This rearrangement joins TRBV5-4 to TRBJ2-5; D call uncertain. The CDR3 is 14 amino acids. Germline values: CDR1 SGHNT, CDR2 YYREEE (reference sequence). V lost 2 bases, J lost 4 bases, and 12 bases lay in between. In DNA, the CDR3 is TGTGCCAGCAGCTTCGGATCTAGAACAGAGACCCAGTACTTC. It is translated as CASSFGSRTETQYF. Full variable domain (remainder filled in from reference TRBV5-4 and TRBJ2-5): ETGVTQSPTHLIKTRGQQVTLRCSSQSGHNTVSWYQQALGQGPQFIFQYYREEENGRGNFPPRFSGLQFPNYSSELNVNALELDDSALYLCASSFGSRTETQYFGPGTRLLVL.

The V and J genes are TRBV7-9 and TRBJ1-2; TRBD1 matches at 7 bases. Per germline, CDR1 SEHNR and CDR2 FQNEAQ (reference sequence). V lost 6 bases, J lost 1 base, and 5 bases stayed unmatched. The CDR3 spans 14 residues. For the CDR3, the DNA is TGTGCCAGCAGTACAGGGGAAATTAACTATGGCTACACCTTC. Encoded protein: CASSTGEINYGYTF.

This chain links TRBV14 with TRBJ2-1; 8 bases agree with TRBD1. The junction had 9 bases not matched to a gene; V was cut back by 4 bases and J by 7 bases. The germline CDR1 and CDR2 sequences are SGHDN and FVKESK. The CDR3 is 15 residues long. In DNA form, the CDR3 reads TGTGCCAGCAGCCTCTCACGACAGGGGAGGAATGAGCAGTTCTTC. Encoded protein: CASSLSRQGRNEQFF.

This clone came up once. The CDR3 loop is CASSPRNTISGANVLTF. The CDR3 coding sequence is TGTGCCAGCAGCCCAAGGAACACAATATCTGGGGCCAACGTCCTGACTTTC. The J gene is TRBJ2-6, the V gene TRBV3-1 (or the pseudogene TRBV3-2); D ambiguous. Trimming shortened V by 4 bases and J by 1 base, and 14 bases separated the two germline ends. The CDR3 consists of 17 residues. Germline loops: CDR1 LGHDT, CDR2 YNNKEL (reference sequence).

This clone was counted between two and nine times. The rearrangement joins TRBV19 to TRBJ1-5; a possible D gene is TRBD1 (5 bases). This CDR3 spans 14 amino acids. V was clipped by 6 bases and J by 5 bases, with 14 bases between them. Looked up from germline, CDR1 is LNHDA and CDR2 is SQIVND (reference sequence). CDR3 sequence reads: CASSSAGNDQPQHF. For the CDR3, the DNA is TGTGCCAGTAGCTCAGCAGGGAATGATCAGCCCCAGCATTTT.

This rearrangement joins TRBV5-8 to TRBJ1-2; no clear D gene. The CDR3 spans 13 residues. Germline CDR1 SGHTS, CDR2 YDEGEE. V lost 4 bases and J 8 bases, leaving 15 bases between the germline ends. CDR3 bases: TGTGCCAGCAGCCCCGGGCCCCCGCTCGGCTACACCTTC. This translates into CASSPGPPLGYTF.

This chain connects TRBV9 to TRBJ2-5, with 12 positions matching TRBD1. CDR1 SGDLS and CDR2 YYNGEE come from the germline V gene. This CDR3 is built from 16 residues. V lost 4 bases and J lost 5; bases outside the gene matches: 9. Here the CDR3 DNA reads TGTGCCAGCAGCCCTTTGGGACAGGGGGCGCCGGAGACCCAGTACTTC. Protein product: CASSPLGQGAPETQYF.

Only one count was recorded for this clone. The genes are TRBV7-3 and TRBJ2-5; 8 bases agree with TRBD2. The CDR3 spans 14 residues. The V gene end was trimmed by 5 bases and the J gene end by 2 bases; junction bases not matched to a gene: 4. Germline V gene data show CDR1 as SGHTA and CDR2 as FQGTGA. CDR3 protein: CASSPGTRQETQYF. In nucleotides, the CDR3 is TGTGCCAGCAGCCCGGGGACTAGACAAGAGACCCAGTACTTC.

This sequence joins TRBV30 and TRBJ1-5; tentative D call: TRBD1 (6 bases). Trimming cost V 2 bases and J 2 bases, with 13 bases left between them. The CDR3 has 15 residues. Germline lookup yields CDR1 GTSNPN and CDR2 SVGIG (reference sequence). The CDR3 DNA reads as TGTGCCTGGAGTTCTGACAGGTGGGGCAATCAGCCCCAGCATTTT. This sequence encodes CAWSSDRWGNQPQHF.

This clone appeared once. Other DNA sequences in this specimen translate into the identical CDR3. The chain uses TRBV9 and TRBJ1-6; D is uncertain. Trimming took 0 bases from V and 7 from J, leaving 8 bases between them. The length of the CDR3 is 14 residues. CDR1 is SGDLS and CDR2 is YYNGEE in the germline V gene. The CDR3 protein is CASSVVGYNSPLHF. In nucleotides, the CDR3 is TGTGCCAGCAGCGTAGTCGGGTACAATTCACCCCTCCACTTT.

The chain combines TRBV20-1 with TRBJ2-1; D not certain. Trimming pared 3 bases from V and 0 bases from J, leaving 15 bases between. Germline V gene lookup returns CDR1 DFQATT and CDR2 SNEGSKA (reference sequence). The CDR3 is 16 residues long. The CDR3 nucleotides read TGCAGTGCTAGTTTCGGGTCCTGGAGCTCCTACAATGAGCAGTTCTTC. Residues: CSASFGSWSSYNEQFF.

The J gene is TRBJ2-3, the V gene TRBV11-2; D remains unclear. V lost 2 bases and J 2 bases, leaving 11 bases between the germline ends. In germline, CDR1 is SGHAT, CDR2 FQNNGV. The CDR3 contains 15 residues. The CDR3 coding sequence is TGTGCCAGCAGCTTAATCGGGCAGCACACAGATACGCAGTATTTT. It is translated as CASSLIGQHTDTQYF.

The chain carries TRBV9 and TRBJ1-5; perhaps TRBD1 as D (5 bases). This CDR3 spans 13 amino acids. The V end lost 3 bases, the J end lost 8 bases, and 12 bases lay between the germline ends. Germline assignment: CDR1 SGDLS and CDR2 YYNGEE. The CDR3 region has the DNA TGTGCCAGCAGCGCGGTGGACATTGAGCCCCAGCATTTT. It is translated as CASSAVDIEPQHF.